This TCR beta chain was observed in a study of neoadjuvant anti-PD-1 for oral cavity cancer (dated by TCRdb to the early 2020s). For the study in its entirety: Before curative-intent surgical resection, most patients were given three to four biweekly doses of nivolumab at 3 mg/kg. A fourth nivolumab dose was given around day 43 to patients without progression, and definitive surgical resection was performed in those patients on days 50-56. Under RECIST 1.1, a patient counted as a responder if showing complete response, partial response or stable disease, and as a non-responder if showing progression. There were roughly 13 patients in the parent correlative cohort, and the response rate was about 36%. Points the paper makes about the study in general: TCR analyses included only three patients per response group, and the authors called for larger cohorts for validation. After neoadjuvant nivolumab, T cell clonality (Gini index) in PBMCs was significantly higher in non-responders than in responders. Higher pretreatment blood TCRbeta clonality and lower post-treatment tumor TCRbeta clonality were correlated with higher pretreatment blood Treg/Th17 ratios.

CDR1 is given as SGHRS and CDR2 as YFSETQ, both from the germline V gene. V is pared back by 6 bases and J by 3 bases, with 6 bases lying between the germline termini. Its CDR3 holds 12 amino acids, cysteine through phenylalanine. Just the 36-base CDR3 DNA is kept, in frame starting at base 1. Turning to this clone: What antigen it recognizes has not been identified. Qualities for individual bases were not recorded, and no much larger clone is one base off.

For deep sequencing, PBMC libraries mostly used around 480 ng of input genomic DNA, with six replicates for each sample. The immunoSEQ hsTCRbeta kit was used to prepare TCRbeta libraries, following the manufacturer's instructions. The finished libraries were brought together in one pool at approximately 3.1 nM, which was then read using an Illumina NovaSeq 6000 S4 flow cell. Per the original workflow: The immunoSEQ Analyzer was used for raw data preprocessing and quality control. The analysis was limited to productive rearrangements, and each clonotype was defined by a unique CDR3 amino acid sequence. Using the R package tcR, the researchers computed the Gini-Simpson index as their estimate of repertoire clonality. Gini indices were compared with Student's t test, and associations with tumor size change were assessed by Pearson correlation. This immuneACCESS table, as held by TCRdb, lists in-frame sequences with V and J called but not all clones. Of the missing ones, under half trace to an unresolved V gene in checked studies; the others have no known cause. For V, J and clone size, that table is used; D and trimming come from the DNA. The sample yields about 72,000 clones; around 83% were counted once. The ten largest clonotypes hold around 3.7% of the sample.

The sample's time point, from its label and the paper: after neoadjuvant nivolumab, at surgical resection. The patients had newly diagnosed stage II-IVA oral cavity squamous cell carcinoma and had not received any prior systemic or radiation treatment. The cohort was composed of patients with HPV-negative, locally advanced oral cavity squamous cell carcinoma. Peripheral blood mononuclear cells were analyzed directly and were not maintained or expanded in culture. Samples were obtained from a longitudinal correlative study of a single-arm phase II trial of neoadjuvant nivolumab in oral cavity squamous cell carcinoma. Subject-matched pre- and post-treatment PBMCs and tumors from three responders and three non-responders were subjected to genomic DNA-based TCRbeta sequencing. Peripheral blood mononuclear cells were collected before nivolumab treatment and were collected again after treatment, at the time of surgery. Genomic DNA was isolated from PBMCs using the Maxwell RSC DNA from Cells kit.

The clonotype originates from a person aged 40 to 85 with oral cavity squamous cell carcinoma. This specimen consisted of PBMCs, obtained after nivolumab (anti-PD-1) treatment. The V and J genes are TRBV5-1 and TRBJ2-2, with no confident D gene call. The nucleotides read TGCGCCAGCACCGGCTACACCGGGGAGCTGTTTTTT. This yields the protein CASTGYTGELFF.